These 24 T cell receptor beta chains were sequenced from one sample in a study of patients and donors after allogeneic stem cell transplantation. TCRdb reprocessed the RT-PCR reads via MiXCR and lists one record per CDR3 protein. The sample carries roughly 21,000 distinct CDR3 sequences, around 28% recorded once. The specimen sequenced was blood, either unsorted or a sorted T cell fraction (not recorded which). The receptors originated from a human donor who was either an allogeneic HSCT recipient or a stem cell or donor lymphocyte infusion donor (not recorded which). It is not recorded whose cells these are; they may come from a transplant donor.

The chain uses TRBV7-6 and TRBJ2-3; 9 bases are shared with TRBD2. The trim removed 1 base at V and 2 bases at J, leaving 4 bases unmatched. The length of the CDR3 is 16 residues. CDR1 and CDR2 from the germline V gene are SGHVS and FNYEAQ. The CDR3 region is CASSLGSGGLTDTQYF. CDR3 sequence (DNA): TGTGCCAGCAGCTTAGGTAGCGGGGGCCTCACAGATACGCAGTATTTT.

The gene calls are TRBV29-1 and TRBJ2-5; 7 bases fit TRBD2. Germline trimming cut 6 bases from V and 2 bases from J; bases unmatched to any gene: 6. The CDR3 totals 13 residues. Germline-derived CDR1 and CDR2 are SQVTM and ANQGSEA. The CDR3 DNA reads TGCAGCGTAAGCGGGGAGGGACAAGAGACCCAGTACTTC. It encodes CSVSGEGQETQYF.

The CDR3 bases are TGTGCCAGCAGTGGAGCCCCTACTAACACTGAAGCTTTCTTT. This sequence encodes CASSGAPTNTEAFF. The rearrangement joins TRBV25-1 to TRBJ1-1; no clear D gene. V gave up 4 bases and J gave up 2 bases, with 11 bases separating them. This CDR3 contains 14 residues. Germline V CDR1 and CDR2: MGHDK, SYGVNS.

J is TRBJ2-7 and V is TRBV5-1, with 8 bases identical to TRBD1. This CDR3 has 14 amino acids. Germline CDR1 and CDR2: SGHRS and YFSETQ. The trim removed 4 bases at V and 2 bases at J, leaving 5 bases unmatched. In nucleotides, the CDR3 is TGCGCCAGCAGCCTAGGACAGGGTGCCTACGAGCAGTACTTC. This sequence encodes CASSLGQGAYEQYF. The whole variable domain, filled in from reference TRBV5-1 and TRBJ2-7, reads KAGVTQTPRYLIKTRGQQVTLSCSPISGHRSVSWYQQTPGQGLQFLFEYFSETQRNKGNFPGRFSGRQFSNSRSEMNVSTLELGDSALYLCASSLGQGAYEQYFGPGTRLTVT.

The chain carries TRBV9 and TRBJ2-7; D gene unclear. Trimming shortened V by 0 bases and J by 5 bases, and 12 bases separated the two germline ends. This CDR3 is built from 14 residues. CDR1 is SGDLS, CDR2 YYNGEE, per germline. CDR3 protein: CASSVGWLSNEQYF. The CDR3 nucleotides are TGTGCCAGCAGCGTAGGATGGCTTTCCAACGAGCAGTACTTC.

The CDR3 loop is CASSESVPNEQFF. DNA for the CDR3: TGTGCCAGCAGTGAGTCGGTTCCCAATGAGCAGTTCTTC. This chain links TRBV6-1 with TRBJ2-1; D ambiguous. The length of the CDR3 is 13 residues. Germline CDR1 MNHNS, CDR2 SASEGT. Trimming cost V 3 bases and J 6 bases, with 9 bases left between them.

This clonotype has only a few counts. The chain recombines TRBV28 with TRBJ1-6; tentative D call: TRBD1 (6 bases). V was trimmed by 7 bases and J by 4 bases, leaving 17 bases between them. Germline V gene lookup returns CDR1 MDHEN and CDR2 SYDVKM. CDR3 length: 16 amino acids. CDR3 DNA: TGTGCCAGCACCCGGGGGGAGGGGGTTTATAATTCACCCCTCCACTTT. Translated, it gives CASTRGEGVYNSPLHF. The whole variable domain, remainder taken from reference TRBV28 and TRBJ1-6, is DVKVTQSSRYLVKRTGEKVFLECVQDMDHENMFWYRQDPGLGLRLIYFSYDVKMKEKGDIPEGYSVSREKKERFSLILESASTNQTSMYLCASTRGEGVYNSPLHFGNGTRLTVT.

The chain employs TRBV4-3 and TRBJ1-6, with D unresolved. CDR3 length equals 13 residues. The ends were cut back, 10 bases at V and 5 bases at J, with 12 bases in the middle. Germline V gives CDR1 LGHNA, CDR2 YSLEER. The CDR3 DNA reads TGCGCCACCGGCTGGGTGGATAATTCACCCCTCCACTTT. This sequence encodes CATGWVDNSPLHF.

The rearrangement uses TRBV9 and TRBJ2-5; 10 bases agree with TRBD1. Germline V gene sequence: CDR1 SGDLS, CDR2 YYNGEE. V was pared by 4 bases and J by 4 bases, with 10 bases of the junction left unmatched. This CDR3 is built from 16 residues. CDR3 amino acids: CASSPNGDRGGETQYF. CDR3 nucleotide sequence: TGTGCCAGCAGCCCGAATGGGGACAGGGGAGGAGAGACCCAGTACTTC.

This chain joins TRBV29-1 and TRBJ1-2; TRBD1 matches at 7 bases. Germline CDR1 and CDR2: SQVTM and ANQGSEA. This CDR3 spans 13 amino acids. Trimming at V came to 2 bases and at J to 4 bases, leaving 4 bases not matched to a gene. CDR3 DNA: TGCAGCGTTGAAATGGGACAGCTCTATGGCTACACCTTC. The encoded protein is CSVEMGQLYGYTF.

The chain couples TRBV29-1 to TRBJ2-1, with no clear D. Trimming cost V 6 bases and J 4 bases, with 7 bases left between them. In germline, CDR1 is SQVTM, CDR2 ANQGSEA. The CDR3 consists of 11 residues. CDR3 sequence: CSVSRYNEQFF. CDR3 bases: TGCAGCGTCTCGAGGTACAATGAGCAGTTCTTC.

This clonotype was seen many times. This chain links TRBV6-5 with TRBJ1-2, with D maybe TRBD1 (5 bases). Germline V lookup: CDR1 MNHEY, CDR2 SVGAGI. V was shortened by 5 bases and J by 0 bases, with 7 bases between the two germline ends. This CDR3 has 13 residues. CDR3 nucleotides: TGTGCCAGCAGTCGGACACCTAACTATGGCTACACCTTC. Protein product: CASSRTPNYGYTF.

The chain links TRBV20-1 to TRBJ2-7; D remains unclear. The V gene's germline CDR1 is DFQATT and CDR2 SNEGSKA (reference sequence). CDR3 length equals 11 residues. V was shortened by 6 bases and J by 3 bases, with 9 bases between the two germline ends. The CDR3 protein is CSADDNYEQYF. CDR3 nucleotide sequence: TGCAGTGCCGATGACAACTACGAGCAGTACTTC.

The chain joins TRBV12-3 or TRBV12-4 to TRBJ1-5; maybe TRBD1 (5 bases). With 0 bases removed from V and 2 bases from J, the gap between germline ends came to 5 bases. This CDR3 is 14 amino acids long. The CDR3 bases are TGTGCCAGCAGTTTAGCAGGGGGCAATCAGCCCCAGCATTTT. Protein sequence: CASSLAGGNQPQHF.

By proportion, this clonotype is medium-sized. V is TRBV7-2 and J is TRBJ1-5; D not resolved. The CDR3 loop spans 15 amino acids. The germline V and J ends were trimmed by 0 bases and 7 bases, with 13 bases remaining between them. Germline loops: CDR1 SGHTA, CDR2 FQGNSA. The CDR3 here is CASSLAGGPGQPQHF. DNA of the CDR3: TGTGCCAGCAGCTTAGCGGGAGGTCCCGGACAGCCCCAGCATTTT.

The rearrangement links TRBV20-1 to TRBJ1-1; D gene uncertain. The CDR3 contains 13 residues. CDR1 DFQATT and CDR2 SNEGSKA come from the germline V gene (reference sequence). V lost 3 bases and J 7 bases, leaving 15 bases between the germline ends. CDR3 loop: CSARFRARIEAFF. The CDR3 DNA follows: TGCAGTGCTAGGTTCCGGGCCCGAATTGAAGCTTTCTTT.

This clonotype has a count of ten or more. V gene TRBV7-9 combines with J gene TRBJ1-1, with D perhaps matching TRBD1 (5 bases). The germline gives CDR1 SEHNR, CDR2 FQNEAQ (reference sequence). V dropped 6 bases and J dropped 10 bases, with 12 bases sitting between them. CDR3 length equals 11 residues. The CDR3 sequence: CASSSPRGAFF. The CDR3 DNA reads TGTGCCAGCAGTTCGCCGAGGGGAGCTTTCTTT.

There are many counts of this clonotype. The gene calls are TRBV29-1 and TRBJ1-1; D gene uncertain. With 4 bases removed from V and 1 base from J, the gap between germline ends came to 10 bases. From germline, CDR1 is SQVTM and CDR2 ANQGSEA. The CDR3 has 13 amino acids. CDR3 bases: TGCAGCGTTGTCCCGCCCCGGAACACTGAAGCTTTCTTT. It encodes CSVVPPRNTEAFF.

The CDR3 DNA sequence: TGTGCCAGCAGGCAAACAGGGCAGGGTTCACCCCTCCACTTT. This translates into CASRQTGQGSPLHF. The rearrangement links TRBV25-1 to TRBJ1-6, with TRBD1 as a possible D gene (6 bases). The CDR3 sequence is 14 residues long. Germline assignment: CDR1 MGHDK and CDR2 SYGVNS. V dropped 6 bases and J dropped 9 bases, with 15 bases sitting between them.

This clonotype has only a few counts. The J gene is TRBJ1-2, the V gene TRBV4-3, with 7 bases fitting TRBD1. Germline V gene lookup returns CDR1 LGHNA and CDR2 YSLEER. This CDR3 spans 18 amino acids. With V trimmed by 4 bases and J by 3 bases, 17 bases remained unmatched. In DNA form, the CDR3 reads TGCGCCAGCAGCCTGACAGGAGGTAGAGGGGGCTATTACTATGGCTACACCTTC. This codes for CASSLTGGRGGYYYGYTF.

The chain couples TRBV2 to TRBJ1-1, with D maybe TRBD1 (6 bases). The CDR3 contains 13 residues. The germline V and J ends were trimmed by 4 bases and 3 bases, with 9 bases remaining between them. Per germline, CDR1 SNHLY and CDR2 FYNNEI. The CDR3 sequence is CASSVGAYTEAFF. The CDR3 DNA follows: TGTGCCAGCAGTGTGGGGGCCTACACTGAAGCTTTCTTT.

V is TRBV24-1 and J is TRBJ1-1; 7 bases match TRBD1. Germline CDR1 reads KGHDR; CDR2 reads SFDVKD. The CDR3 consists of 15 residues. V lost 6 bases, J lost 2 bases, and 8 bases stayed unmatched. CDR3 in amino acids: CATSKGAWGNTEAFF. Here the CDR3 DNA reads TGTGCCACCAGTAAGGGGGCCTGGGGAAACACTGAAGCTTTCTTT.

This clonotype is labeled as large. The chain combines TRBV6-5 with TRBJ1-5, with D tentatively TRBD1 (6 bases). The CDR3 is 16 amino acids. Trimming left V 4 bases short and J 3 bases short, with 16 bases between. Looked up from germline, CDR1 is MNHEY and CDR2 is SVGAGI. In DNA form, the CDR3 reads TGTGCCAGCAGTTTCGGGACACCGGAAGACAATCAGCCCCAGCATTTT. Protein: CASSFGTPEDNQPQHF.

The chain combines TRBV12-3 or TRBV12-4 with TRBJ2-3; TRBD2 matches at 10 bases. Germline trimming cut 1 base from V and 4 bases from J; bases unmatched to any gene: 8. The CDR3 contains 17 residues. CDR3 sequence reads: CASSLGSGAGGPDTQYF. The CDR3 DNA is TGTGCCAGCAGTTTAGGTTCGGGAGCGGGGGGGCCAGATACGCAGTATTTT.